One and the same sample provided the 29 T cell receptor beta chains below, sequenced in a study of identical twins (dated by TCRdb to the mid-2010s). Library creation used 5' RACE. Reads for this sample came from an Illumina HiSeq 2000. Using fastp trimming at Q25 and MiXCR clonotype assembly, TCRdb reanalyzed the public sequencing data and kept in-frame beta chains. Each CDR3 protein appears once, grouped with its most common genes and DNA. The sample table holds hundreds of thousands of distinct CDR3 sequences, of which around a sixth were seen once. The ten top clones hold around 13% of the sample. These same records also appear under a second study, on T cells expressing NK-cell markers.

Source material: PBMCs. The receptor source for this set is a woman aged 18-30 years in good health.

This clonotype was counted a few times. The V and J genes are TRBV9 and TRBJ2-1; possibly TRBD1 for D (6 bases). The V and J ends lost 4 bases and 5 bases respectively, with 16 bases between them. The germline CDR1 and CDR2 sequences are SGDLS and YYNGEE. The CDR3 has 15 residues. This chain's CDR3 is CASSIQGSPDNEQFF. CDR3 nucleotide sequence: TGTGCCAGCAGCATCCAGGGGAGTCCCGACAATGAGCAGTTCTTC. Combining the CDR3 with reference TRBV9 and TRBJ2-1 gives the whole variable domain DSGVTQTPKHLITATGQRVTLRCSPRSGDLSVYWYQQSLDQGLQFLIQYYNGEERAKGNILERFSAQQFPDLHSELNLSSLELGDSALYFCASSIQGSPDNEQFFGPGTRLTVL.

This clonotype was detected a few times. The chain combines TRBV5-1 with TRBJ2-7; the match to TRBD2 covers 11 bases. This CDR3 spans 16 amino acids. V lost 4 bases, J lost 2 bases, and 8 bases stayed unmatched. The germline V gene has CDR1 SGHRS and CDR2 YFSETQ. The CDR3 is CASSGLGLAVTYEQYF. The CDR3 nucleotides are TGCGCCAGCAGCGGACTGGGACTAGCGGTAACCTACGAGCAGTACTTC.

This clonotype was seen more than once but under ten times. The chain has TRBV7-9 and TRBJ2-7; D is undetermined. The V gene's germline CDR1 is SEHNR and CDR2 FQNEAQ (reference sequence). The V end was cut by 3 bases, the J end by 2 bases, with 11 bases between. The CDR3 length is 14 residues. CDR3 nucleotides: TGTGCCAGCAGCTTCTCGGCGGTCCCCTACGAGCAGTACTTC. It is translated as CASSFSAVPYEQYF.

This chain connects TRBV6-1 to TRBJ2-5; 7 nucleotides agree with TRBD2. The germline CDR1 and CDR2 sequences are MNHNS and SASEGT. V shed 5 bases, J shed 1 base, and the junction held 1 base outside the gene matches. The CDR3 length is 13 residues. The CDR3 DNA reads as TGTGCCAGCAGTCGGACTAGCCAAGAGACCCAGTACTTC. Translating it yields CASSRTSQETQYF.

The chain links TRBV9 to TRBJ2-3; TRBD2 aligns across 9 bases. V lost 0 bases to trimming and J lost 2 bases; unmatched junction nucleotides: 4. The CDR3 covers 16 residues. Per germline, CDR1 SGDLS and CDR2 YYNGEE. As DNA, the CDR3 is TGTGCCAGCAGCGTAGTCGCGGGGGGGGACACAGATACGCAGTATTTT. This sequence encodes CASSVVAGGDTDTQYF.

The chain has TRBV29-1 and TRBJ2-3, with a weak D call TRBD2 (6 bases). This CDR3 is 14 amino acids long. Per germline, CDR1 SQVTM and CDR2 ANQGSEA. V gave up 4 bases and J gave up 0 bases, with 11 bases separating them. The CDR3 DNA follows: TGCAGCGTTGGGCGCGGGACTAGCACAGATACGCAGTATTTT. Translating gives CSVGRGTSTDTQYF.

The V call is TRBV7-9, the J call TRBJ1-2; 7 bases are a match to TRBD1. With 1 base clipped from V and 4 bases from J, the junction kept 6 bases outside the gene matches. This CDR3 region has 15 residues. CDR1 is SEHNR and CDR2 is FQNEAQ in the germline V gene (reference sequence). The CDR3 region has the DNA TGTGCCAGCAGCTTAGGAGGGGGCGCCGGCTATGGCTACACCTTC. Translation: CASSLGGGAGYGYTF.

V gene TRBV5-1 combines with J gene TRBJ1-5; D possibly corresponds to TRBD1 (5 bases). Germline V gene lookup returns CDR1 SGHRS and CDR2 YFSETQ. The CDR3 runs to 17 residues. The ends were cut back, 4 bases at V and 2 bases at J, with 19 bases in the middle. CDR3 region: CASSPYDSLNRNQPQHF. DNA of the CDR3: TGCGCCAGCAGCCCCTATGACAGCCTCAACCGCAATCAGCCCCAGCATTTT.

The sample holds many counts of this clonotype. The V and J genes are TRBV30 and TRBJ1-2; possible D gene TRBD1, 5 bases. Germline loops: CDR1 GTSNPN, CDR2 SVGIG (reference sequence). The CDR3 length is 13 residues. The germline V and J ends were trimmed by 2 bases and 0 bases, with 7 bases remaining between them. The CDR3 DNA reads TGTGCCTGGAGTAGAGGGGCTAACTATGGCTACACCTTC. Translated, it gives CAWSRGANYGYTF.

This rearrangement joins TRBV10-2 to TRBJ2-3, with 9 nucleotides matching TRBD2. Per germline, CDR1 WSHSY and CDR2 SAAADI. Trimming cost V 6 bases and J 0 bases; bases outside gene matches: 16. This CDR3 is built from 19 residues. CDR3 sequence: CASRNPLAGGFSSTDTQYF. The DNA for the CDR3 is TGCGCCAGCAGGAACCCACTGGCGGGGGGGTTCTCTAGCACAGATACGCAGTATTTT.

This clonotype was found a few times. The V call is TRBV12-3 or TRBV12-4, the J call TRBJ2-7; D is unresolved. The germline V and J ends were trimmed by 6 bases and 9 bases, with 18 bases remaining between them. This CDR3 has 13 residues. The CDR3 nucleotides are TGTGCCAGCAGGTACACCGGGCTCCCCGGGCAGTACTTC. As protein: CASRYTGLPGQYF.

The gene calls are TRBV5-1 and TRBJ2-7; the match to TRBD1 covers 8 bases. The CDR3 totals 14 residues. Germline loops: CDR1 SGHRS, CDR2 YFSETQ. J was trimmed by 3 bases and V by 4 bases; bases with no gene match: 6. The DNA of the CDR3 is TGCGCCAGCAGCAGGGGACAGGATGACTACGAGCAGTACTTC. Its translation is CASSRGQDDYEQYF.

The gene calls are TRBV12-3 or TRBV12-4 and TRBJ2-1; 7 nucleotides agree with TRBD2. The CDR3 has 14 residues. The trim removed 8 bases at V and 4 bases at J, leaving 8 bases unmatched. The CDR3 reads CASGFAGEYNEQFF. As DNA, the CDR3 is TGTGCCAGCGGATTCGCGGGGGAATACAATGAGCAGTTCTTC.

The V call is TRBV7-6, the J call TRBJ2-1, with 7 bases that match TRBD1. Unmatched junction bases numbered 14, after V lost 1 base and J lost 8 bases. This CDR3 comprises 17 residues. Germline CDR1 and CDR2: SGHVS and FNYEAQ. For the CDR3, the DNA is TGTGCCAGCAGCTTAGATAGAGGGTCGACTACAGGGGATGAGCAGTTCTTC. Its protein product is CASSLDRGSTTGDEQFF.

The chain employs TRBV18 and TRBJ2-1; D possibly corresponds to TRBD2 (6 bases). CDR3 length: 15 residues. V dropped 3 bases and J dropped 10 bases, with 19 bases sitting between them. Germline V lookup: CDR1 KGHSH, CDR2 LQKENI. Here the CDR3 reads CASSPLANRFGEQFF. Here the CDR3 DNA reads TGTGCCAGCTCACCCCTAGCGAACCGCTTCGGGGAGCAGTTCTTC. Full variable domain (remainder filled in from reference TRBV18 and TRBJ2-1): NAGVMQNPRHLVRRRGQEARLRCSPMKGHSHVYWYRQLPEEGLKFMVYLQKENIIDESGMPKERFSAEFPKEGPSILRIQQVVRGDSAAYFCASSPLANRFGEQFFGPGTRLTVL.

This clonotype was picked up a small number of times. The genes are TRBV20-1 and TRBJ2-5; D is perhaps TRBD1 (5 bases). In germline, CDR1 is DFQATT, CDR2 SNEGSKA (reference sequence). Trimming removed 3 bases from V and 3 bases from J, with 11 bases in between. The CDR3 spans 13 residues. The CDR3 nucleotides read TGCAGTGCTAGTAAGGGGTTGGAAGAGACCCAGTACTTC. This encodes CSASKGLEETQYF.

In this sample, this clonotype turned up a few times. V usage is TRBV6-5 and J usage is TRBJ1-2; 8 bases fit TRBD1. This CDR3 region has 15 residues. V lost 4 bases, J lost 1 base, and 5 bases stayed unmatched. Germline lookup yields CDR1 MNHEY and CDR2 SVGAGI. In DNA, the CDR3 is TGTGCCAGCAGTTCAGGACAGGGAGTTAACTATGGCTACACCTTC. This codes for CASSSGQGVNYGYTF.

This clonotype has a handful of counts. V usage is TRBV10-3 and J usage is TRBJ2-7; D is unresolved. Germline V gives CDR1 ENHRY, CDR2 SYGVKD. The CDR3 contains 17 residues. Trimming cost V 0 bases and J 0 bases, with 15 bases left between them. This chain's CDR3 is CAISESGREIGSYEQYF. The CDR3 DNA follows: TGTGCCATCAGTGAGTCCGGGCGCGAGATAGGCTCCTACGAGCAGTACTTC.

V is TRBV20-1 and J is TRBJ1-3, with no clear D. The germline V and J ends were trimmed by 6 bases and 0 bases, with 9 bases remaining between them. Germline V gene sequence: CDR1 DFQATT, CDR2 SNEGSKA (reference sequence). The CDR3 extends over 13 amino acids. The CDR3 region is CSAPLDSGNTIYF. The CDR3 bases are TGCAGTGCACCCCTTGACTCTGGAAACACCATATATTTT.

This chain connects TRBV12-3 or TRBV12-4 to TRBJ2-1; 9 nucleotides agree with TRBD2. This CDR3 has 14 amino acids. J lost 3 bases, V lost 5 bases, and 2 bases had no gene match. The chain's CDR3 is CASSTSGFYNEQFF. Here the CDR3 DNA reads TGTGCCAGCAGTACTAGCGGGTTCTACAATGAGCAGTTCTTC.

This clonotype was seen a handful of times. The chain uses TRBV12-3 or TRBV12-4 and TRBJ1-2, with 7 bases aligning to TRBD1. V lost 8 bases to trimming and J lost 1 base; unmatched junction nucleotides: 7. The CDR3 runs to 14 residues. The CDR3 reads CASLAGQHNYGYTF. CDR3 coding DNA: TGTGCCAGCTTGGCGGGACAGCATAACTATGGCTACACCTTC.

This chain uses TRBV11-2 with TRBJ2-1; unclear D gene. Trimming pared 4 bases from V and 1 base from J, leaving 11 bases between. The germline gives CDR1 SGHAT, CDR2 FQNNGV. CDR3 length: 15 residues. CDR3: CASSSYSGSYNEQFF. CDR3 bases: TGTGCCAGCAGCTCGTACAGTGGTTCCTACAATGAGCAGTTCTTC.

The rearrangement uses TRBV3-1 and TRBJ2-7, with TRBD1 as a possible D gene (5 bases). CDR3 size: 14 residues. Trimming left V 0 bases short and J 7 bases short, with 13 bases between. Germline CDR1 reads LGHDT; CDR2 reads YNNKEL (reference sequence). The CDR3 nucleotides read TGTGCCAGCAGCCAAGAGGCAGGGTCTGGTGAGCAGTACTTC. It specifies CASSQEAGSGEQYF.

The V gene is TRBV6-4, the J gene TRBJ2-1, with no clear D. V was trimmed by 2 bases and J by 4 bases, leaving 6 bases between them. The CDR3 has 13 residues. The germline gives CDR1 MRHNA, CDR2 SNTAGT. CDR3 nucleotide sequence: TGTGCCAGCAGTGACGTACAGTACAATGAGCAGTTCTTC. This sequence encodes CASSDVQYNEQFF.

This clonotype was observed a handful of times. The V and J genes are TRBV20-1 and TRBJ2-7, with TRBD2 matching 7 bases. V shed 6 bases, J shed 4 bases, and the junction held 6 bases outside the gene matches. Germline CDR1 reads DFQATT; CDR2 reads SNEGSKA (reference sequence). The CDR3 length is 12 residues. The CDR3 DNA reads TGCAGTGCCCGGGACTACACTTACGAGCAGTACTTC. This encodes CSARDYTYEQYF.

This clonotype was counted a few times. The CDR3 loop is CSATSLVTGSQPQHF. Written as DNA, the CDR3 is TGCAGTGCTACCTCCCTCGTAACAGGAAGTCAGCCCCAGCATTTT. This chain joins TRBV20-1 and TRBJ1-5, with D maybe TRBD1 (5 bases). In germline, CDR1 is DFQATT, CDR2 SNEGSKA (reference sequence). This CDR3 has 15 residues. V dropped 4 bases and J dropped 6 bases, with 19 bases sitting between them.

The gene calls are TRBV12-3 or TRBV12-4 and TRBJ1-5, with unresolved D. V was cut by 3 bases and J by 1 base, with 7 bases left in between. The CDR3 length is 14 residues. The CDR3 DNA sequence: TGTGCCAGCAGTTTGTGGCAGAGCAATCAGCCCCAGCATTTT. Its translation is CASSLWQSNQPQHF.

The chain couples TRBV20-1 to TRBJ2-1, with unresolved D. Germline V gene lookup returns CDR1 DFQATT and CDR2 SNEGSKA (reference sequence). The CDR3 length is 14 residues. The V end was cut by 3 bases, the J end by 5 bases, with 14 bases between. The DNA for the CDR3 is TGCAGTGCTAGCCCCGTTGAGTATAACAATGAGCAGTTCTTC. This sequence encodes CSASPVEYNNEQFF.

The CDR3 DNA reads as TGCGCCAGCAGCTTCGGGTTAACCGGGGAGCTGTTTTTT. It is translated as CASSFGLTGELFF. The chain has TRBV5-1 and TRBJ2-2; D gene unclear. In germline, CDR1 is SGHRS, CDR2 YFSETQ. V shed 2 bases and J shed 5 bases, with 7 bases lying between them. CDR3 length: 13 residues.